Listed below are T cell receptor gamma chains from one sample, sequenced in a study of intestinal T cells in coeliac disease. TCRdb applied CATT to the multiplex PCR reads for clone calling. This table holds about 1,500 gamma-chain clones, 56% found once. Sequencing used a duodenal biopsy. These receptors came from a human donor with celiac disease. CDR3s include the opening cysteine and the closing phenylalanine or tryptophan. For some rows the clone size is stated as once, few or many, or as a class when expanded; others skip it.

CDR3 DNA,CDR3 protein,clone size,CDR3 length,V gene,J gene
TGTGCTGCGTGGGACTACCACCTTTATTATAAGAAACTCTTT,CAAWDYHLYYKKLF,large,14,TRGV10,TRGJ1/TRGJ2
TGTGCCACCTGGGATGGGCTTCCCCTGGGATATAAGAAACTCTTT,CATWDGLPLGYKKLF,-,15,TRGV8,TRGJ1/TRGJ2
TGTGCCACCTGGGACGGGCCCAGGGGATGTAGTAGTGATTGGATCAAGACGTTT,CATWDGPRGCSSDWIKTF,few,18,TRGV2,TRGJP2
TGTGCCACCTGGGATAGTGGTGGTAGTGATTGGATCAAGACGTTT,CATWDSGGSDWIKTF,-,15,TRGV8,TRGJP2
TGTGCCATCTGGGACGGGCGAGTAACCACTGGTTGGTTCAAGATATTT,CAIWDGRVTTGWFKIF,-,16,TRGV2,TRGJP1
TGTGCTGCGTGGGATTGGGGTTACACTGGTTGGTTCAAGATATTT,CAAWDWGYTGWFKIF,-,15,TRGV10,TRGJP1
TGTGCCACCTGGGATGCTTCTTATTATAAGAAACTCTTT,CATWDASYYKKLF,large,13,TRGV8,TRGJ1/TRGJ2
TGTGCCTGCTCGGATAATTATAAGAAACTCTTT,CACSDNYKKLF,-,11,TRGV11,TRGJ1/TRGJ2
TGTGCCACCTGGGATACCTCACTCTTT,CATWDTSLF,large,9,TRGV8,TRGJ1/TRGJ2
TGTGCCACCTGGGATGGGCTCATTAATAAGAAACTCTTT,CATWDGLINKKLF,-,13,TRGV4,TRGJ1/TRGJ2
TGTGCCACCTGGGACTACACTGGTTGGTTCAAGATATTT,CATWDYTGWFKIF,large,13,TRGV2,TRGJP1
TGTGCCACCTGGGATAGGCTTCCCCTGGGATATAAGAAACTCTTT,CATWDRLPLGYKKLF,-,15,TRGV8,TRGJ1/TRGJ2
TGTGCCACCTGGGACAGGCCCACTTATTATAAGAAACTCTTT,CATWDRPTYYKKLF,few,14,TRGV3,TRGJ1/TRGJ2
TGTGCCACCTGGGACGGGCCGAGGGTTTACTATAAGAAACTCTTT,CATWDGPRVYYKKLF,-,15,TRGV2,TRGJ1/TRGJ2
TGTGCCACCCAAGGTCCCCCCTATTATAAGAAACTCTTT,CATQGPPYYKKLF,-,13,TRGV4,TRGJ1/TRGJ2
TGTGCCACCTTCCTAGATTATAAGAAACTCTTT,CATFLDYKKLF,large,11,TRGV3,TRGJ1/TRGJ2
TGCGCCACCTGGGACAGGAGGAAAGTGAATTATTATAAGAAACTCTTT,CATWDRRKVNYYKKLF,-,16,TRGV5,TRGJ1/TRGJ2
TGTGCCACCTGGGATTATACCACTGGTTGGTTCAAGATATTT,CATWDYTTGWFKIF,-,14,TRGV8,TRGJP1
TGTGCCTTGCCCCATCCAGAGAAACTCTTT,CALPHPEKLF,-,10,TRGV9,TRGJ1/TRGJ2
TGTGCCTTGTGGGAGGTCCTGAATTATTATAAGAAACTCTTT,CALWEVLNYYKKLF,few,14,TRGV9,TRGJ1/TRGJ2
TGTGCACCTGGGACGGGTTATAAGAAACTCTTT,CAPGTGYKKLF,-,11,TRGV2,TRGJ1/TRGJ2
TGTGCTGCGTGGGATTCATCCCATTATTATAAGAAACTCTTT,CAAWDSSHYYKKLF,-,14,TRGV10,TRGJ1/TRGJ2
TGTGCCACCTGGGACGCCGATATAGTTAGTGATTGGATCAAGACGTTT,CATWDADIVSDWIKTF,-,16,TRGV2,TRGJP2
TGTGCCACCTGGGATACAGGTTGGTTCAAGATATTT,CATWDTGWFKIF,few,12,TRGV8,TRGJP1
TGTGCCACCTGGGACATGACATGGGAGGGTGATTGGATCAAGACGTTT,CATWDMTWEGDWIKTF,-,16,TRGV3,TRGJP2
TGTGCCACCTGCTTTTATTATAAGAAACTCTTT,CATCFYYKKLF,-,11,TRGV3,TRGJ1/TRGJ2
TGTGCCACCTGGGACAGGCCTGGGGATTATAAGAAACTCTTT,CATWDRPGDYKKLF,-,14,TRGV3,TRGJ1/TRGJ2
TGTGCCACCTGGGATGATCCAAAGAAACTCTTT,CATWDDPKKLF,few,11,TRGV8,TRGJ1/TRGJ2
TGTGCCACCTGGGATGGGCCAGGGATTTATTATAAGAAACTCTTT,CATWDGPGIYYKKLF,-,15,TRGV4,TRGJ1/TRGJ2
TGTGCCACCTGGGACGGGCGTGGCACTGGTTGGTTCAAGACATTT,CATWDGRGTGWFKTF,-,15,TRGV2,TRGJP1
TGTGCCACCTGGGATGAACTTCGGGGGGATTATAAGAAACTCTTT,CATWDELRGDYKKLF,-,15,TRGV4,TRGJ1/TRGJ2
TGTGCCACCTGGGACGGCCCCCTGAATTATTATAAGAAACTCTTT,CATWDGPLNYYKKLF,-,15,TRGV2,TRGJ1/TRGJ2
TGTGCCACCTGGGACAGGCCGATTGGCTATAAGAAACTCTTT,CATWDRPIGYKKLF,-,14,TRGV5,TRGJ1/TRGJ2
TGTGCCACCGGGATAGAGGCGGGGCGTGGTAGTGATTGGATCAAGACGTTT,CATGIEAGRGSDWIKTF,-,17,TRGV8,TRGJP2
TGTGCTACGTGGAATTATATGCAGTATTATTATAAGAAACTCTTT,CATWNYMQYYYKKLF,-,15,TRGV10,TRGJ1/TRGJ2
TGTGCCACCCCCCGGATAGCGATTGGAATCAAGACGTTT,CATPRIAIGIKTF,once,13,TRGV2,TRGJP2
TGTGCCACCTGGCCCCGGCAGGGGGATTATAAGAAACTCTTT,CATWPRQGDYKKLF,-,14,TRGV5,TRGJ1/TRGJ2
TGTGCCACCTGGGACGGGTGGGATTATAAGAAACTCTTT,CATWDGWDYKKLF,-,13,TRGV2,TRGJ1/TRGJ2
TGTGCTTGCTGGATTAGGGCCCAGAATTATTATAAGAAACTCTTT,CACWIRAQNYYKKLF,-,15,TRGV11,TRGJ1/TRGJ2
TGTGCCACTGGGATGCATTCGGGGTATTATAAGAAACTCTTT,CATGMHSGYYKKLF,-,14,TRGV4,TRGJ1/TRGJ2
TGTGCCTTGTGGGAGGGCTACTTATTATATAAGAAACTCTTT,CALWEGYLLYKKLF,few,14,TRGV9,TRGJ1/TRGJ2
TGTGCCACCTGGGATGCGCCGGGGGAATATAGGAAACTCTTT,CATWDAPGEYRKLF,-,14,TRGV4,TRGJ1/TRGJ2
TGTGCCACCTGTGATTATTATAAGAAACTCTTT,CATCDYYKKLF,large,11,TRGV4,TRGJ1/TRGJ2
TGTGCCACCTGGGACGGGCCGGCGAGGAGTAGTGATTGGATCAAGACGTTT,CATWDGPARSSDWIKTF,-,17,TRGV2,TRGJP2
TGTGCCACCTGGAACGGGCGGGGTTATTATAAGAAACTCTTT,CATWNGRGYYKKLF,-,14,TRGV2,TRGJ1/TRGJ2
TGTGCTGCGTGGGATTGGGGAAATACCACTGGTTGGTTCAAGATATTT,CAAWDWGNTTGWFKIF,large,16,TRGV10,TRGJP1